The 21 T cell receptor beta chains below come from one sample, sequenced in a study of blood T cell repertoires in COVID-19. Profiling relied on immunoSEQ multiplex PCR, and the TCRdb table lists in-frame clones only, not all of them. The table lists 140,000 or so clones, over 80% of them singletons. Sequencing used PBMCs or T cells enriched from blood (not recorded which). These receptors came from a man aged 60-69 years who had recovered from COVID-19.

The chain employs TRBV15 and TRBJ1-3; no reliable D call. Trimming pared 1 base from V and 2 bases from J, leaving 3 bases between. The CDR3 runs 13 residues. CDR1 LNHNV and CDR2 YYDKDF come from the germline V gene (reference sequence). The CDR3 loop reads CATSRGPGNTIYF. Written as DNA, the CDR3 is TGTGCCACCAGCAGAGGGCCTGGAAACACCATATATTTT.

The V gene is TRBV19, the J gene TRBJ2-7; 15 bases are shared with TRBD2. Germline V lookup: CDR1 LNHDA, CDR2 SQIVND (reference sequence). This CDR3 contains 16 residues. The ends lost 5 bases at V and 6 bases at J; junction bases unmatched: 8. The DNA of the CDR3 is TGTGCCAGTAGTGGACGGACTAGCGGGGGGGCATCCGAGCAGTACTTC. Protein sequence: CASSGRTSGGASEQYF.

This chain connects TRBV7-9 to TRBJ2-7, with 10 bases matching TRBD1. Per germline, CDR1 SEHNR and CDR2 FQNEAQ (reference sequence). V dropped 5 bases and J dropped 0; count of bases not matched to a gene: 4. CDR3 size: 15 residues. CDR3 loop: CASSLWTGGSYEQYF. CDR3 bases: TGTGCCAGCAGCCTGTGGACAGGGGGCTCCTACGAGCAGTACTTC.

This chain uses TRBV27 with TRBJ2-5, with TRBD2 matching 7 bases. This CDR3 is 13 amino acids long. J was trimmed by 5 bases and V by 5 bases; bases with no gene match: 5. Germline CDR1 reads MNHEY; CDR2 reads SMNVEV (reference sequence). CDR3 protein: CASSRGGRETQYF. CDR3 sequence (DNA): TGTGCCAGCAGTCGGGGAGGGAGGGAGACCCAGTACTTC.

CDR3 in amino acids: CASSLSTGELFF. CDR3 nucleotides: TGTGCCAGCAGCCTTTCCACCGGGGAGCTGTTTTTT. This chain joins TRBV9 and TRBJ2-2; no clear D gene. There are 12 residues in the CDR3. Trimming shortened V by 4 bases and J by 4 bases, and 5 bases separated the two germline ends. Germline CDR1 reads SGDLS; CDR2 reads YYNGEE.

The chain carries TRBV19 and TRBJ1-1; possibly TRBD1 for D (6 bases). Trimming stripped 7 bases from V and 11 bases from J, with 20 bases between. CDR1 is LNHDA, CDR2 SQIVND, per germline (reference sequence). The CDR3 has 13 amino acids. The CDR3 nucleotides read TGTGCCAGTACCCTTACCGGGGACACAGCCGCTTTCTTT. This codes for CASTLTGDTAAFF.

The CDR3 region is CASRDRYNYGYTF. As DNA, the CDR3 is TGTGCCAGTCGGGACAGATACAACTATGGCTACACCTTC. V usage is TRBV2 and J usage is TRBJ1-2, with TRBD1 identical over 7 bases. This CDR3 comprises 13 residues. Germline CDR1 reads SNHLY; CDR2 reads FYNNEI. The junction had 6 bases not matched to a gene; V was cut back by 9 bases and J by 2 bases.

This CDR3 is CASSLWASNNEQFF. CDR3 DNA sequence: TGTGCCAGCAGCTTATGGGCTAGCAACAATGAGCAGTTCTTC. V is TRBV7-6 and J is TRBJ2-1; D may be TRBD2 (5 bases). The ends were cut back, 2 bases at V and 5 bases at J, with 10 bases in the middle. Germline CDR1 is SGHVS and CDR2 is FNYEAQ. The CDR3 loop spans 14 amino acids.

V gene TRBV5-4 combines with J gene TRBJ2-1, with 9 bases lining up with TRBD2. In germline, CDR1 is SGHNT, CDR2 YYREEE (reference sequence). This CDR3 region has 15 residues. After removal of 0 bases from V and 7 bases from J, the junction contained 5 bases not matched to a gene. DNA for the CDR3: TGTGCCAGCAGCTTGGGGCTCAGCGGGGGGAATGAGCAGTTCTTC. Translating gives CASSLGLSGGNEQFF.

The V gene is TRBV7-9, the J gene TRBJ1-2, with D perhaps TRBD1 (6 bases). V was pared by 5 bases and J by 8 bases, with 18 bases between. The V gene's germline CDR1 is SEHNR and CDR2 FQNEAQ (reference sequence). There are 14 residues in the CDR3. Here the CDR3 DNA reads TGTGCCAGCAGCCCCCAGAACAGGGAAGAAGGCTACACCTTC. Its protein product is CASSPQNREEGYTF. Full variable domain (remainder filled in from reference TRBV7-9 and TRBJ1-2): DTGVSQNPRHKITKRGQNVTFRCDPISEHNRLYWYRQTLGQGPEFLTYFQNEAQLEKSRLLSDRFSAERPKGSFSTLEIQRTEQGDSAMYLCASSPQNREEGYTFGSGTRLTVV.

The chain uses TRBV5-6 and TRBJ2-3; no firm D call. V was cut by 1 base and J by 8 bases, with 8 bases left in between. The germline V gene has CDR1 SGHDT and CDR2 YYEEEE. The CDR3 loop spans 12 amino acids. The CDR3 nucleotides are TGTGCCAGCAGCTTGCCCTCTAGTACGCAGTATTTT. This gives the protein CASSLPSSTQYF.

This clone was seen more than once but under ten times. The V and J genes are TRBV19 and TRBJ2-1, with 9 bases that match TRBD1. Germline V gives CDR1 LNHDA, CDR2 SQIVND (reference sequence). V gave up 6 bases and J gave up 9 bases; unmatched junction bases: 9. The CDR3 sequence is 14 residues long. The CDR3: CASRSGQGTFEQFF. In DNA, the CDR3 is TGTGCCAGTAGATCCGGACAGGGGACATTTGAGCAGTTCTTC.

The V gene is TRBV19, the J gene TRBJ1-5; TRBD1 is a possible D gene (5 bases). Trimming took 0 bases from V and 9 from J, leaving 15 bases between them. Germline V lookup: CDR1 LNHDA, CDR2 SQIVND (reference sequence). The CDR3 is 15 amino acids. As DNA, the CDR3 is TGTGCCAGTAGTATAGATTCCGCTGGCACAGGGCCCCAGCATTTT. As protein: CASSIDSAGTGPQHF.

V is TRBV6-6 and J is TRBJ1-6; 8 bases line up with TRBD1. V was clipped by 6 bases and J by 13 bases; unmatched bases: 11. Germline CDR1 and CDR2: MNHNY and SVGAGI (reference sequence). This CDR3 region has 14 residues. Here the CDR3 reads CASSQPGQENPLHF. For the CDR3, the DNA is TGTGCCAGCAGCCAACCGGGACAGGAGAACCCCCTCCACTTT.

The genes are TRBV28 and TRBJ1-2; D possibly corresponds to TRBD1 (6 bases). Germline assignment: CDR1 MDHEN and CDR2 SYDVKM. V shed 7 bases and J shed 8 bases, with 26 bases lying between them. The CDR3 runs 16 residues. CDR3 sequence (DNA): TGTGCCAGCATCCCAGGGGCCAGCCGGGCCGTGAGGGGCTACACCTTC. Its translation: CASIPGASRAVRGYTF.

The chain has TRBV19 and TRBJ1-5; D call uncertain. The CDR3 extends over 15 amino acids. Germline V gives CDR1 LNHDA, CDR2 SQIVND (reference sequence). Trimming left V 1 base short and J 4 bases short, with 11 bases between. The CDR3 nucleotides are TGTGCCAGTAGTATAGTGATAGCCCAAAATCAGCCCCAGCATTTT. It specifies CASSIVIAQNQPQHF.

V and J are TRBV28 and TRBJ2-1, with 9 bases matching TRBD2. J was trimmed by 0 bases and V by 4 bases; bases with no gene match: 13. Per the germline V gene, CDR1 is MDHEN and CDR2 is SYDVKM. The CDR3 is 19 amino acids. This CDR3 reads CASSSSAGGRRSSYNEQFF. The CDR3 bases are TGTGCCAGCAGTTCCTCGGCGGGGGGGAGAAGGAGCTCCTACAATGAGCAGTTCTTC.

V usage is TRBV11-2 and J usage is TRBJ2-7; TRBD2 matches 9 bases. The CDR3 is 14 residues long. V trimming: 4 bases; J trimming: 6 bases; junction bases outside the gene matches: 7. The V gene's germline CDR1 is SGHAT and CDR2 FQNNGV. In DNA form, the CDR3 reads TGTGCCAGCAGCTATAGCGGGAGAGTCGGCGAGCAGTACTTC. This translates into CASSYSGRVGEQYF.

The V and J genes are TRBV10-3 and TRBJ2-2; tentatively, D is TRBD1 (6 bases). The germline V gene has CDR1 ENHRY and CDR2 SYGVKD. The CDR3 is 13 residues long. Trimming removed 10 bases from V and 6 bases from J, with 15 bases in between. The DNA for the CDR3 is TGTGCCAATGGACAGACCTTCTCCGGGGAGCTGTTTTTT. It is translated as CANGQTFSGELFF.

J is TRBJ2-3 and V is TRBV10-3, with TRBD2 identical over 10 bases. J was trimmed by 7 bases and V by 0 bases; bases with no gene match: 19. The CDR3 is 20 residues long. Germline V gene sequence: CDR1 ENHRY, CDR2 SYGVKD. The DNA for the CDR3 is TGTGCCATCAGTGAGTCGATCCAGCGGGGGGGCATAAGAACGCCGAATACGCAGTATTTT. Amino acid sequence: CAISESIQRGGIRTPNTQYF.

In this sample, this clone turned up once. The CDR3 bases are TGTGCCACCAGCAGACAACTAGCGGGGGGCACAGATACGCAGTATTTT. Translated: CATSRQLAGGTDTQYF. The rearrangement joins TRBV15 to TRBJ2-3; 11 bases align to TRBD2. The germline V gene encodes CDR1 LNHNV and CDR2 YYDKDF (reference sequence). The CDR3 contains 16 residues. The V segment lost 2 bases and the J segment 1 base; nucleotides outside the gene matches: 2.